This TCR beta chain was profiled in a study of blood T cell repertoires in COVID-19. Study summary: Sites across the United States, Italy and Spain contributed samples from acute and convalescent COVID-19. PBMCs, B-cell-depleted T cells, or T cells were the source of the cDNA or gDNA that made up the material.

In the original workflow: Quantification of nucleated cells was approximated via reference gene primer amplification. The data were produced by immunoSEQ multiplex PCR, yet TCRdb's version contains in-frame clones alone and is incomplete. That table furnishes V, J and clone size, whereas the DNA furnished D and trimming. Of about 210,000 clones in the sample, approximately 82% were seen once. V lost 3 bases and J 7 bases, leaving 9 bases between the germline ends. The germline gives CDR1 DFQATT, CDR2 SNEGSKA (reference sequence). The CDR3 runs to 12 residues. The sample consisted of peripheral blood. The TCR was taken from a man aged 45 to 65 with active or convalescent COVID-19. This chain uses TRBV20-1 with TRBJ1-4; D is unresolved. CDR3: CSASGSSEKLFF. CDR3 sequence (DNA): TGCAGTGCTAGTGGTAGCTCTGAAAAACTGTTTTTT.